What follows describes a single T cell receptor (beta chain). Germline V CDR1 and CDR2: SGHVS, FQNEAQ. The CDR3 runs to 15 residues. The V and J ends lost 1 base and 7 bases, in that order; junction bases with no gene match: 4. This entry is derived from a study of blood T cell repertoires in COVID-19. Participants were aged about 18 to 90 years, lived in 24 US areas, and enrolled virtually. In the 2 weeks before study entry, exposed participants met a COVID-19 case, which was PCR-confirmed or clinician-diagnosed. Only in-frame clones appear in the TCRdb table, and some are missing; sequencing was by immunoSEQ multiplex PCR. This sample has around 160,000 clones, with around 90% found just once.

V gene TRBV7-8 combines with J gene TRBJ2-2, with 9 nucleotides matching TRBD1. Sequencing input: PBMCs or T cells enriched from blood (not recorded which). The sequence was obtained from a middle-aged woman who had been exposed to COVID-19. The CDR3 region is CASSLVTGGLGELFF. As DNA, the CDR3 is TGTGCCAGCAGCTTAGTTACAGGGGGCCTCGGGGAGCTGTTTTTT.